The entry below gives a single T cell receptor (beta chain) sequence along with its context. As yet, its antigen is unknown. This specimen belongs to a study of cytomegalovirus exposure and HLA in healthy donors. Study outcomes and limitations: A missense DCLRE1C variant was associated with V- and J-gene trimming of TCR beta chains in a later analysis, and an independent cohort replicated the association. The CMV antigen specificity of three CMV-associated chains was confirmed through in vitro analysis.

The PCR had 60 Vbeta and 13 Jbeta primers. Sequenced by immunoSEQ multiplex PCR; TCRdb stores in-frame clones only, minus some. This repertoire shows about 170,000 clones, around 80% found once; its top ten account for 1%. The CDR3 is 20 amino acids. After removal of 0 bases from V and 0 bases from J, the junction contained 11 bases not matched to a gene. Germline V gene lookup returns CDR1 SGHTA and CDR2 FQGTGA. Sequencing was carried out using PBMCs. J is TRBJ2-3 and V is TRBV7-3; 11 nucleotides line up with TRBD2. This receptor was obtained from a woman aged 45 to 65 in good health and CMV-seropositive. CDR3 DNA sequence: TGTGCCAGCAGCTTAACGCCCCTAGCGGGAGGCGGTACTAGCACAGATACGCAGTATTTT. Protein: CASSLTPLAGGGTSTDTQYF.